This T cell receptor (beta chain) was obtained from a study of cytomegalovirus exposure and HLA in healthy donors. About the research overall: Across 350 to 500 genotyped donors, about 80% landed in the Caucasian-associated ancestry cluster. The study, taken as a whole, reports: Cytomegalovirus association was assigned to approximately 160 TCR beta chains.

CDR1 and CDR2 (germline): LNHDA, SQIVND (reference sequence). With 7 bases clipped from V and 0 bases from J, the junction kept 7 bases outside the gene matches. This CDR3 spans 15 amino acids. The PCR used 60 Vbeta and 13 Jbeta primers. Sequencing used immunoSEQ multiplex PCR; TCRdb keeps in-frame clones, though not all of them. The sample contains around 100,000 clones, 55% to 65% of which appear only once. Worth noting for this clone: Antigen specificity is unknown.

Sequencing was carried out using PBMCs. The chain has TRBV19 and TRBJ2-7; 9 nucleotides align to TRBD1. The TCR was taken from a man aged 25-45 years in good health and CMV-seropositive. The CDR3 reads CASTKGQGSSYEQYF. CDR3 in DNA: TGTGCCAGTACCAAGGGACAGGGAAGCTCCTACGAGCAGTACTTC. The complete variable domain, with remaining parts taken from reference TRBV19 and TRBJ2-7, reads DGGITQSPKYLFRKEGQNVTLSCEQNLNHDAMYWYRQDPGQGLRLIYYSQIVNDFQKGDIAEGYSVSREKKESFPLTVTSAQKNPTAFYLCASTKGQGSSYEQYFGPGTRLTVT.